This TCR beta chain derives from a study of blood T cell repertoires in COVID-19. Authors' methods: For nucleated cells, counts were estimated from reference gene primer amplification. Method: immunoSEQ multiplex PCR; TCRdb's copy keeps in-frame clones and lacks some. The V and J calls and clone size come from that table; D and trimming were worked out from the DNA. This table has about 260,000 clones, around 89% appearing once. The germline V gene has CDR1 LGHNA and CDR2 YNFKEQ. V lost 7 bases and J lost 5, with 11 bases in between. CDR3 length equals 12 residues. A PCR-confirmed or clinician-diagnosed COVID-19 case had contacted exposed participants within 2 weeks of entry.

This TCR derives from a man over 45 who had been exposed to COVID-19. This chain uses TRBV4-2 with TRBJ1-2, with no clear D. Sequencing used PBMCs or T cells enriched from blood (not recorded which). The CDR3 protein is CASKRSEYGYTF. For the CDR3, the DNA is TGTGCCAGCAAGCGGTCGGAATATGGCTACACCTTC.